This TCR beta chain was recorded in a study of identical twins. V shed 3 bases and J 11 bases; nucleotides not matched to a gene: 3. CDR3 length: 12 residues. Comment on this clonotype: Its antigen is unidentified.

From the 5' RACE reads, TCRdb called clonotypes with MiXCR, one entry per CDR3 protein. The sample carries about 720,000 distinct CDR3 sequences, around a sixth recorded once. Study-wide results and caveats: Less excess twin sharing appeared in beta out-of-frame sequences. Models underestimated out-of-frame TCR alpha sharing in monozygotic twins.

This sample also belongs to another study, concerning T cells expressing NK-cell markers. That work states: The study sequenced eight donors, seven HCMV-seropositive and one seronegative. Restricting sorting to alpha-beta TCR T cells was achieved in several experiments by an anti-gamma-delta TCR antibody.

The TCR comes from a woman aged 18-29 years in good health. This sequence joins TRBV12-3 or TRBV12-4 and TRBJ2-4, with 8 bases fitting TRBD1. The sequencing input was PBMCs. The CDR3 bases are TGTGCCAGCAGTTTCGGGACAGGTTTTCAGTACTTC. Amino acids: CASSFGTGFQYF.